This T cell receptor (beta chain) appears in the sequencing data of a study of blood T cell repertoires in COVID-19. Overall study context: Material from acute and convalescent COVID-19 was sourced from the United States, Italy and Spain. PBMCs, B-cell-depleted T cells, or T cells were the source of the cDNA or gDNA that made up the material.

Original analysis: Researchers report that nucleated cell counts were estimated from reference gene primer amplification. TCRdb keeps only in-frame clones here, not all; method: immunoSEQ multiplex PCR. V, J and clone size derive from that table, while D and trimming were established from the DNA sequence. The data show approximately 230,000 clones, with about nine tenths seen just once and over 2% held by the top ten. Germline CDR1 SNHLY, CDR2 FYNNEI. The CDR3 loop spans 13 amino acids. V was cut by 4 bases and J by 4 bases, with 9 bases left in between. The chain uses TRBV2 and TRBJ2-3, with D possibly matching TRBD2 (6 bases). The sample consisted of peripheral blood. The source of this sequence is a man aged 25 to 40 who had recovered from COVID-19. CDR3 in DNA: TGTGCCAGCAGTGTGGAGGGCCCAGATACGCAGTATTTT. Protein: CASSVEGPDTQYF. Based on the CDR3 plus reference TRBV2 and TRBJ2-3, the full variable domain is EPEVTQTPSHQVTQMGQEVILRCVPISNHLYFYWYRQILGQKVEFLVSFYNNEISEKSEIFDDQFSVERPDGSNFTLKIRSTKLEDSAMYFCASSVEGPDTQYFGPGTRLTVL.